This T cell receptor beta chain appears in the sequencing data of a study of PD-1 blockade in classical Hodgkin lymphoma (TCRdb year 2020). General notes on the study: Nivolumab dosing was 3 mg/kg intravenously every 2 weeks, continuing until either disease progression or unacceptable toxicity. The study used TCR beta sequencing and CyTOF to define a peripheral blood immune signature of response to PD-1 blockade in classical Hodgkin lymphoma. Overall study results and their limits: Trial patients achieving complete response had baseline diversity similar to newly diagnosed patients, whereas partial responders and progressors had significantly lower diversity. CD4+ but not CD8+ TCR diversity rose significantly by C4D1 (p=0.0027 vs p=0.16), most apparent in complete responders (p=0.02). Baseline TCR diversity was reported to be lower in newly diagnosed patients than in healthy donors, and even lower in relapsed/refractory patients. Diversity was lower in patients who began nivolumab less than 1 year after ASCT, so these patients were left out of later analyses to avoid confounding by immune reconstitution. The study covered only a single clinical trial cohort, and the causes of the repertoire differences, possibly disease activity or prior therapy, were still not defined.

What this sample's time point label stands for: cycle 4 day 1 (C4D1), after about 6 weeks of nivolumab. Every trial patient had relapsed after autologous stem cell transplantation, and cohorts A, B and C differed in prior brentuximab vedotin exposure. The trial cohort comprised 56 patients with relapsed/refractory classical Hodgkin lymphoma whose best overall responses were complete response, partial response or progressive disease. Single-agent nivolumab was administered to trial patients in the multi-cohort phase II CheckMate 205 trial. Best overall response was determined by an independent review committee according to the 2007 International Working Group response criteria. Trial PBMCs were obtained immediately prior to nivolumab initiation (C1D1) and on therapy at cycle 2 day 1 and cycle 4 day 1. Peripheral blood was collected in 8 mL Vacutainer Cell Preparation Tubes, from which PBMCs were isolated by centrifugation and then cryopreserved.

V loses 1 base of germline sequence and J loses 10 bases, and the interval between the two ends is 10 bases. The CDR3 measures 12 amino acids from cysteine to phenylalanine. Only the CDR3 DNA is retained, 36 bases long and in frame from the first base. Via the germline V gene (reference sequence), CDR1 is SEHNR and CDR2 FQNEAQ. Of note for this clone: Which antigen it targets is not known. No base-level quality is on record; no much larger clone is a single base apart.

Genomic DNA was extracted with the Qiagen DNeasy kit from unsorted PBMCs and from negatively selected CD4+ and CD8+ fractions. TCR beta CDR3 regions were amplified by immunoSEQ multiplex PCR using primers annealing to V and J segments. Amplification bias was minimized using a synthetic immune receptor repertoire, and residual bias was removed computationally after sequencing. The study's processing was this. Repertoire diversity was quantified as the Shannon entropy index using custom Python scripts. Unsorted, CD4+ and CD8+ repertoires were examined separately, except in combined analyses, for which CD4+ and CD8+ sequences were merged in silico. A clone was considered expanded if an increase in frequency of at least 2-fold after treatment relative to C1D1 was found, and a pseudocount of 0.5 was applied to clones undetected at baseline. Singleton clones were defined as clones with 0 or 1 copy at C1D1, and non-singleton clones were defined as clones with 2 or more copies. By matching protein sequences in sorted samples from the same patient, clones expanded in unsorted samples were annotated as CD4+, CD8+ or unknown. Wilcoxon tests were applied to paired samples to test diversity changes from C1D1 to C4D1. TCRdb stores this immuneACCESS table with in-frame sequences only. Part of the clones is absent; in the studies checked, under half of the shortfall reflects unresolved V genes, and no reason is known for the rest. The DNA was the basis for D and trimming; V, J and clone size are from that table. Across this sample there are 90,000 to 140,000 clones, with roughly 89% seen only once. The ten largest make up around 20% of the sample.

This specimen was peripheral blood mononuclear cells (PBMCs), taken before the fourth cycle of nivolumab. Here the chain combines TRBV7-9 and TRBJ1-2, with the D gene not confidently named. This clonotype was obtained from a human donor with classical Hodgkin lymphoma. The DNA is as follows: TGTGCCAGCAGCTTAGAGGGCAGCTCCTACACCTTC. The translation is CASSLEGSSYTF.